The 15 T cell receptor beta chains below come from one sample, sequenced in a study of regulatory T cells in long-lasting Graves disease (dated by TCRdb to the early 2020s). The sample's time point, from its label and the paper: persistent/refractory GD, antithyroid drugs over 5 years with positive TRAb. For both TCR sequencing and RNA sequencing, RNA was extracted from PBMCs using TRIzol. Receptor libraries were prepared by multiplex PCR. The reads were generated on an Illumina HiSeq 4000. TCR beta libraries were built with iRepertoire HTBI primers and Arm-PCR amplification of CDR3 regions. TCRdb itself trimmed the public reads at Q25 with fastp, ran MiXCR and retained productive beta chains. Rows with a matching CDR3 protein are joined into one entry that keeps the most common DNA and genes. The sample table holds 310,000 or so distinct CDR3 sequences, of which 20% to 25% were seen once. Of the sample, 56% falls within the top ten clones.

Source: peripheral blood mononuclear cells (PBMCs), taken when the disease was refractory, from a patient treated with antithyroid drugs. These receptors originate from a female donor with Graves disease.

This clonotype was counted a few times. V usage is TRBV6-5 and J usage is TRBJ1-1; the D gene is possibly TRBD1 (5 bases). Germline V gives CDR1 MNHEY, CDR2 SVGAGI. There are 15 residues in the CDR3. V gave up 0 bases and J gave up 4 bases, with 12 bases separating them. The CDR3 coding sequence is TGTGCCAGCAGTTACTCGAACTCGGGGCTCACTGAAGCTTTCTTT. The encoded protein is CASSYSNSGLTEAFF.

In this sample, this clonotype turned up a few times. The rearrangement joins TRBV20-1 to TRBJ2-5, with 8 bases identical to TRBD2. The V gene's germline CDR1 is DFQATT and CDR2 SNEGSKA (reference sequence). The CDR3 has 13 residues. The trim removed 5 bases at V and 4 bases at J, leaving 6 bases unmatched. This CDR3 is CSARGLVGETQYF. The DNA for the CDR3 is TGCAGTGCTCGGGGACTAGTGGGAGAGACCCAGTACTTC.

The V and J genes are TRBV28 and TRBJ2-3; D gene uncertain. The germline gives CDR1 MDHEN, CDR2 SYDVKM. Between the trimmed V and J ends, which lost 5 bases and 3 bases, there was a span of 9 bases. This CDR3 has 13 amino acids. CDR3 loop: CASSMVSTDTQYF. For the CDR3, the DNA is TGTGCCAGCAGTATGGTATCGACAGATACGCAGTATTTT.

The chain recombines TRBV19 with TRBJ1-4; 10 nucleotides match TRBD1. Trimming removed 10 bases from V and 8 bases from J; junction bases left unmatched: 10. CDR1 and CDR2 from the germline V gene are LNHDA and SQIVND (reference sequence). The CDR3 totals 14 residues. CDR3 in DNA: TGTGCCACCACAACCGGGACAGGGGTCGAAAAACTGTTTTTT. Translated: CATTTGTGVEKLFF.

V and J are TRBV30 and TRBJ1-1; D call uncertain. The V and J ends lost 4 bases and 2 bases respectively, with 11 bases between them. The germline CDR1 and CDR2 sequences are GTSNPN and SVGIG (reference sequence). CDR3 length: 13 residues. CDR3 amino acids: CAWKRTVNTEAFF. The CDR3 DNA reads TGTGCCTGGAAGCGGACGGTAAACACTGAAGCTTTCTTT.

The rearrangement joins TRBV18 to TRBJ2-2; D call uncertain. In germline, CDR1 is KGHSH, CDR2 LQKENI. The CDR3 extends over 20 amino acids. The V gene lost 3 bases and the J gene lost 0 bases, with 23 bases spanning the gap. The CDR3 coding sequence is TGTGCCAGCTCACCTTCTCCCGCTTTTACTATCACTGCGAACACCGGGGAGCTGTTTTTT. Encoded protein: CASSPSPAFTITANTGELFF.

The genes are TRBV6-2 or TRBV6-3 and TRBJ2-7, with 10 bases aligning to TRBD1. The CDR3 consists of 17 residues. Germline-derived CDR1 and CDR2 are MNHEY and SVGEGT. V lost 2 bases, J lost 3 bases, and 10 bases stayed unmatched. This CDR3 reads CASSYRQGASLFYEQYF. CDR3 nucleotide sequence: TGTGCCAGCAGTTACAGACAGGGGGCTTCCTTGTTCTACGAGCAGTACTTC.

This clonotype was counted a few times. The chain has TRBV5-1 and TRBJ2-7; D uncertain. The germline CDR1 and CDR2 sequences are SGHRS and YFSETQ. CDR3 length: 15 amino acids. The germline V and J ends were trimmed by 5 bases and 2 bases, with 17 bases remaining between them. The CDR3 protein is CASSGTVPPPYEQYF. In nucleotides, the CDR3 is TGCGCCAGCAGTGGAACGGTTCCACCCCCCTACGAGCAGTACTTC.

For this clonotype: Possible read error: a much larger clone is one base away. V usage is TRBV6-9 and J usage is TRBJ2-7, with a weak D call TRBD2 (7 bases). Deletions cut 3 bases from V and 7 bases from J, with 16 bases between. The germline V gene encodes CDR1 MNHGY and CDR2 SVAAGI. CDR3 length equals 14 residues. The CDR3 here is CASSYSDGGLEQYF. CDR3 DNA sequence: TGTGCCAGCAGTTACAGTGACGGGGGGCTTGAGCAGTACTTC.

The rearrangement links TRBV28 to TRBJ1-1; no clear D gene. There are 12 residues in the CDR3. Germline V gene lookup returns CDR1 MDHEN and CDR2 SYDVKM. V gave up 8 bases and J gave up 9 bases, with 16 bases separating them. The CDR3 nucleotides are TGTGCCAGCGGCCCCCCGGAGGCTCAAGCTTTCTTT. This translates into CASGPPEAQAFF.

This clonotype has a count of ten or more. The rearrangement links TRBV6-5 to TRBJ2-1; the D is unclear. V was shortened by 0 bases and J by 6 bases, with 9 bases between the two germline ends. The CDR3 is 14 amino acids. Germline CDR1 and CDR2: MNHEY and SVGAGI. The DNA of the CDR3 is TGTGCCAGCAGTTACTCGTCTAGTTTCAATGAGCAGTTCTTC. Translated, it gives CASSYSSSFNEQFF.

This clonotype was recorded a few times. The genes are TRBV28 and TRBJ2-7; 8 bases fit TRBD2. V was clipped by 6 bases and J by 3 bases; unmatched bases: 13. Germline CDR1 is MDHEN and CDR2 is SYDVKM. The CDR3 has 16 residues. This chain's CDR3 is CASSSSGSPPHYEQYF. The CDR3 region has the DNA TGTGCCAGCAGCTCCAGCGGGAGTCCCCCCCACTACGAGCAGTACTTC.

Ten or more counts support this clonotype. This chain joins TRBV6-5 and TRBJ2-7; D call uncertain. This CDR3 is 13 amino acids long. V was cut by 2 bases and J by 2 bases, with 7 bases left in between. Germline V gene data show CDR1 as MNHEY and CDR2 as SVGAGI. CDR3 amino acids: CASSYEHPYEQYF. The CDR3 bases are TGTGCCAGCAGTTACGAACATCCCTACGAGCAGTACTTC.

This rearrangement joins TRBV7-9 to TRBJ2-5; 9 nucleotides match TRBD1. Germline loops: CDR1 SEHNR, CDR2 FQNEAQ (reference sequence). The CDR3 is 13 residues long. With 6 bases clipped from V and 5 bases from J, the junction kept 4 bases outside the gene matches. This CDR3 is CASRQGAWETQYF. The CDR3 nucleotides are TGTGCCAGCAGACAGGGGGCATGGGAGACCCAGTACTTC.

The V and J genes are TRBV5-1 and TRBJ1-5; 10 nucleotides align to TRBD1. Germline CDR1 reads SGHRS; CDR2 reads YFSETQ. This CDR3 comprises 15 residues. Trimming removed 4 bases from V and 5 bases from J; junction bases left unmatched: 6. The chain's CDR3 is CASSLTGTGDQPQHF. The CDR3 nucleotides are TGCGCCAGCAGCCTAACCGGGACAGGGGATCAGCCCCAGCATTTT.